The present T cell receptor beta chain was sequenced within a study of blood T cell repertoires in COVID-19. The wider study: In each case, the material was cDNA or gDNA derived from T cells, B-cell-depleted T cells, or PBMCs.

The ends were cut back, 5 bases at V and 3 bases at J, with 11 bases in the middle. This CDR3 has 13 residues. Germline V gene sequence: CDR1 MNHEY, CDR2 SMNVEV (reference sequence). In the original analysis: Nucleated cell number was recorded as an estimate derived from reference gene primer amplification. Libraries were prepared by immunoSEQ multiplex PCR; TCRdb keeps only in-frame clonotypes and omits some of them. The V and J calls and clone size are taken from that table; D and trimming were inferred from the DNA. This table has some 180,000 clones, more than 65% appearing once. This sequence originates from a human donor in a cohort sampled during active COVID-19. Material: peripheral blood. The V call is TRBV27, the J call TRBJ2-7, with D perhaps matching TRBD1 (6 bases). The CDR3 DNA sequence: TGTGCCAGCAGTCGAACACAGGGCTACGAGCAGTACTTC. It is translated as CASSRTQGYEQYF.